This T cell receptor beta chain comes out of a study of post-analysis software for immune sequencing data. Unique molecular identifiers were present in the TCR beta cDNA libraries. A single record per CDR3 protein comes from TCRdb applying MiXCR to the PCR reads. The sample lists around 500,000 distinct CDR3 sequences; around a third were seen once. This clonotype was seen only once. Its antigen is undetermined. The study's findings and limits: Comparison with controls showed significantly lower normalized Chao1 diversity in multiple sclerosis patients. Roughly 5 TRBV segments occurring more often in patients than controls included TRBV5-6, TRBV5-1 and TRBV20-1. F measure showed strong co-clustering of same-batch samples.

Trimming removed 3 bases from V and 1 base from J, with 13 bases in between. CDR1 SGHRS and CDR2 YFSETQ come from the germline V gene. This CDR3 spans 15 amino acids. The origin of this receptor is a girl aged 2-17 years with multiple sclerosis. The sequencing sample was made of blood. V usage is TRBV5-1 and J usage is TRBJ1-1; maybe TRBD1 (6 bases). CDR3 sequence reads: CASSSPGHENTEAFF. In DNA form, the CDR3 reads TGCGCCAGCAGCTCCCCGGGACACGAGAACACTGAAGCTTTCTTT.